The sequence of this TCR beta chain was determined in a study of blood T cell repertoires in COVID-19. Turning to the study itself: Both acute and convalescent COVID-19 samples were obtained from the United States, Italy and Spain. T cells, B-cell-depleted T cells, or PBMCs provided the cDNA or gDNA that served as material.

Seattle cases were enrolled at active infection and followed longitudinally. The CDR3 covers 15 residues. Germline trimming cut 6 bases from V and 4 bases from J; bases unmatched to any gene: 10. Germline V gives CDR1 KGHSH, CDR2 LQKENI. Assay used: immunoSEQ multiplex PCR; TCRdb lists only in-frame clones, some missing. The sample consists of some 130,000 clones, roughly 90% of them appearing once. Sequencing was carried out using peripheral blood. The source of this sequence is a man in his 60s with COVID-19, enrolled during active disease. This sequence joins TRBV18 and TRBJ2-7; 9 positions match TRBD1. The CDR3 spells CASSPTGTGMYEQYF. The CDR3 DNA follows: TGTGCCAGCTCGCCGACCGGGACAGGGATGTACGAGCAGTACTTC.